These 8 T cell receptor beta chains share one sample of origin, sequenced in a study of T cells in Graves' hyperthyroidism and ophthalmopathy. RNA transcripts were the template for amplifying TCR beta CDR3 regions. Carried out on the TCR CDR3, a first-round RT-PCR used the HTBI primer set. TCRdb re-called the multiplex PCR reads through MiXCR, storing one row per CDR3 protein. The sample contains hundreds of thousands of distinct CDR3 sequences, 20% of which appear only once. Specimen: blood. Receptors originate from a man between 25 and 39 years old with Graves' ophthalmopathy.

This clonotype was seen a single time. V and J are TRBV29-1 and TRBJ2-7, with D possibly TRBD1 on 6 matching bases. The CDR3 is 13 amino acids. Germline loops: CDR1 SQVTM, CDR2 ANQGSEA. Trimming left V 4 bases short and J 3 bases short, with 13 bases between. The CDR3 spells CSVVGHGHYEQYF. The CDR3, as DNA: TGCAGCGTTGTGGGACACGGGCACTACGAGCAGTACTTC.

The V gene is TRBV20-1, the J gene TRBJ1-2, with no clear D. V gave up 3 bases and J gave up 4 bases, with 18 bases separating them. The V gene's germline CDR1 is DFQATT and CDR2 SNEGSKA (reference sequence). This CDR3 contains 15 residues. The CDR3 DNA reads TGCAGTGCTAGCTCCGAGGCAGTCCGGAGCTATGGCTACACCTTC. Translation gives CSASSEAVRSYGYTF.

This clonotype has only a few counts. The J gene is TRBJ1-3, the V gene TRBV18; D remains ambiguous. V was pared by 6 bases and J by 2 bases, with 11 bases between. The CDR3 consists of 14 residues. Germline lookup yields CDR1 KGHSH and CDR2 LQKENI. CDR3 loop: CASSRAETGNTIYF. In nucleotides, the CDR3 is TGTGCCAGCTCCCGTGCGGAGACTGGAAACACCATATATTTT. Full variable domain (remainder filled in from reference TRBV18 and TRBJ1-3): NAGVMQNPRHLVRRRGQEARLRCSPMKGHSHVYWYRQLPEEGLKFMVYLQKENIIDESGMPKERFSAEFPKEGPSILRIQQVVRGDSAAYFCASSRAETGNTIYFGEGSWLTVV.

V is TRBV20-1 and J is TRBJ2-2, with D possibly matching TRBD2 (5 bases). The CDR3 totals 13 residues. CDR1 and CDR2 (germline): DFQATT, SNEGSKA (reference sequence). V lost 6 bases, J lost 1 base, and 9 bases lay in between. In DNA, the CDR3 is TGCAGTGCCGGGAAGAGGAACACCGGGGAGCTGTTTTTT. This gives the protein CSAGKRNTGELFF.

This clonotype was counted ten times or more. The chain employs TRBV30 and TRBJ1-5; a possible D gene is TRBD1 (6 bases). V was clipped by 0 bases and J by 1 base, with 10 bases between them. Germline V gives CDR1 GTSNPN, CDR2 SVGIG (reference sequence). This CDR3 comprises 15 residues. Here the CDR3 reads CAWSVPGASNQPQHF. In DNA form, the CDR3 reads TGTGCCTGGAGTGTACCAGGGGCGAGCAATCAGCCCCAGCATTTT.

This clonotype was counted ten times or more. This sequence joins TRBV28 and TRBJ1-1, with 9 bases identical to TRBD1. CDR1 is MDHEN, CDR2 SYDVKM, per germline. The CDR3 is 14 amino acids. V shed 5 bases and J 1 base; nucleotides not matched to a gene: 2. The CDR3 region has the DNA TGTGCCAGCAGTGCGGGACAGGGGAACACTGAAGCTTTCTTT. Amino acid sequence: CASSAGQGNTEAFF. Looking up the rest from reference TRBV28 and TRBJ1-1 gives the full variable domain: DVKVTQSSRYLVKRTGEKVFLECVQDMDHENMFWYRQDPGLGLRLIYFSYDVKMKEKGDIPEGYSVSREKKERFSLILESASTNQTSMYLCASSAGQGNTEAFFGQGTRLTVV.

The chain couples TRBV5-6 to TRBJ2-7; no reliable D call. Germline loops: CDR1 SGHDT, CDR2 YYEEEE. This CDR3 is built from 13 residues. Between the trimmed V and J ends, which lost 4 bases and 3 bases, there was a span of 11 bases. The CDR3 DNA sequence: TGTGCCAGCAGCCTAGAACTGGACTACGAGCAGTACTTC. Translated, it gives CASSLELDYEQYF.

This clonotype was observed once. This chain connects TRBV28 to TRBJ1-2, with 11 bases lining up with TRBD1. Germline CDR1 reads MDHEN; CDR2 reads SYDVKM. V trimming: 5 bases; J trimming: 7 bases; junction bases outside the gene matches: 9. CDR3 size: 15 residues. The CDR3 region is CASSLPRTGGFGYTF. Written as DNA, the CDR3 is TGTGCCAGCAGTCTCCCGAGGACAGGGGGCTTTGGCTACACCTTC.